The T cell receptor (beta chain) described here comes from a study of response to subunit inactivated influenza vaccine. This clonotype turned up a few times. The antigen is undetermined. TCRdb passed the RT-PCR reads through MiXCR, listing each CDR3 protein once. The table records fewer than 800,000 distinct CDR3 sequences, around a sixth of them present only once. CDR3 length: 15 amino acids. V was cut by 0 bases and J by 8 bases, with 14 bases left in between. CDR1 and CDR2 (germline): ENHRY, SYGVKD. Study-wide points: T cells newly recruited by each seasonal influenza vaccination are few, the authors suggested.

The source of this sequence is a man between 50 and 59 years old who received an inactivated influenza vaccine. Sequenced material: PBMCs from blood, taken 12 days after vaccination. The chain links TRBV10-3 to TRBJ2-1, with D possibly being TRBD2 (5 bases). In DNA form, the CDR3 reads TGTGCCATCAGTGAGTCGAACCGTGTGGGAGATGAGCAGTTCTTC. Its protein product is CAISESNRVGDEQFF.